These 27 T cell receptor beta chains were sequenced from one sample in a study of a mutant IDH1 vaccine in newly diagnosed glioma. TCRdb's copy holds only in-frame clones and misses some; the assay was immunoSEQ multiplex PCR. Among 45,000 to 55,000 clones listed, around 80% were seen once. Time point in this sample: week 5, during vaccination. Vaccination comprised doses that each held 300 ug of mutant IDH1 20-mer peptide, plus topical imiquimod. For these receptors, no antigen is known. The source material was PBMCs, sampled from a glioma patient whose treatment included an IDH1 peptide vaccine. These receptors were obtained from a woman in her thirties or forties with glioma.

This chain joins TRBV6-5 and TRBJ2-1; 13 nucleotides line up with TRBD2. Germline V gene data show CDR1 as MNHEY and CDR2 as SVGAGI. V lost 5 bases to trimming and J lost 10 bases; unmatched junction nucleotides: 8. The CDR3 contains 15 residues. In DNA, the CDR3 is TGTGCCAGCAGTCGAGGACTAGCGGGGGAAGTGGAGCAGTTCTTC. Protein sequence: CASSRGLAGEVEQFF.

The J gene is TRBJ1-1, the V gene TRBV7-2, with TRBD1 matching over 7 bases. The junction had 9 bases not matched to a gene; V was cut back by 5 bases and J by 0 bases. The germline V gene encodes CDR1 SGHTA and CDR2 FQGNSA. This CDR3 has 16 amino acids. Written as DNA, the CDR3 is TGTGCCAGCAGCCTACTCCCGGGACAGCTGAACACTGAAGCTTTCTTT. Protein sequence: CASSLLPGQLNTEAFF.

The V and J genes are TRBV13 and TRBJ2-7, with TRBD1 matching over 10 bases. Germline V gives CDR1 PRHDT, CDR2 FYEKMQ (reference sequence). V was clipped by 8 bases and J by 5 bases; unmatched bases: 9. CDR3 length equals 14 residues. The CDR3 DNA is TGTGCCAGCCACTCCGGGACAGGGGTCAACGAGCAGTACTTC. It codes for CASHSGTGVNEQYF.

V and J are TRBV6-1 and TRBJ1-5; 7 bases match TRBD1. V shed 4 bases and J 10 bases; nucleotides not matched to a gene: 7. CDR1 and CDR2 from the germline V gene are MNHNS and SASEGT. There are 13 residues in the CDR3. In DNA, the CDR3 is TGTGCCAGCAGTGCTACAGGGGAGGGTCCCCAGCATTTT. This codes for CASSATGEGPQHF.

This rearrangement joins TRBV27 to TRBJ1-2; 9 positions agree with TRBD1. The germline V gene encodes CDR1 MNHEY and CDR2 SMNVEV (reference sequence). The V segment lost 4 bases and the J segment 1 base; nucleotides outside the gene matches: 10. The CDR3 extends over 17 amino acids. This CDR3 reads CASSSPRPGQGNYGYTF. DNA for the CDR3: TGTGCCAGCAGTTCTCCACGACCGGGACAGGGTAACTATGGCTACACCTTC.

The chain recombines TRBV23-1 with TRBJ2-3; D not certain. TRBV23-1 is marked as an open reading frame, function uncertain. Trimming took 5 bases from V and 6 from J, leaving 6 bases between them. The CDR3 runs 11 residues. The CDR3 reads CASSNGDTQYF. The CDR3 nucleotides are TGCGCCAGCAGTAATGGGGATACGCAGTATTTT.

This chain connects TRBV5-8 to TRBJ2-7; D is undetermined. From germline, CDR1 is SGHTS and CDR2 YDEGEE. The CDR3 is made up of 14 amino acids. V was pared by 1 base and J by 2 bases, with 10 bases between. The CDR3 reads CASSLIWAPYEQYF. The CDR3 bases are TGTGCCAGCAGCTTGATTTGGGCCCCCTACGAGCAGTACTTC.

V usage is TRBV29-1 and J usage is TRBJ2-7; 10 bases line up with TRBD1. Germline V gives CDR1 SQVTM, CDR2 ANQGSEA. V shed 6 bases, J shed 2 bases, and the junction held 7 bases outside the gene matches. The CDR3 spans 14 residues. The CDR3 DNA is TGCAGCGTCACAGGGACAGGGGCCGCCTACGAGCAGTACTTC. Encoded protein: CSVTGTGAAYEQYF.

Comments on this clone: Other DNA sequences in the sample encode the same CDR3. This chain uses TRBV19 with TRBJ1-5; D gene ambiguous. The CDR3 extends over 14 amino acids. Germline CDR1 and CDR2: LNHDA and SQIVND (reference sequence). V gave up 3 bases and J gave up 1 base, with 7 bases separating them. The DNA for the CDR3 is TGTGCCAGTAGTATCCTAGGCAGCAATCAGCCCCAGCATTTT. It translates to CASSILGSNQPQHF. Using reference TRBV19 and TRBJ1-5 for the parts outside the CDR3, the full variable domain is DGGITQSPKYLFRKEGQNVTLSCEQNLNHDAMYWYRQDPGQGLRLIYYSQIVNDFQKGDIAEGYSVSREKKESFPLTVTSAQKNPTAFYLCASSILGSNQPQHFGDGTRLSIL.

The chain joins TRBV9 to TRBJ2-1; D is possibly TRBD1 or TRBD2 (6 bases each). Trimming shortened V by 7 bases and J by 4 bases, and 9 bases separated the two germline ends. There are 12 residues in the CDR3. Germline loops: CDR1 SGDLS, CDR2 YYNGEE. CDR3 bases: TGTGCCAGCGAGGGGGGATACAATGAGCAGTTCTTC. Its protein product is CASEGGYNEQFF.

This chain links TRBV5-6 with TRBJ1-2; TRBD1 is a possible D gene (5 bases). CDR3 length: 13 amino acids. Trimming took off 5 bases at V and 5 bases at J, with 13 bases between the two ends. The V gene's germline CDR1 is SGHDT and CDR2 YYEEEE. In DNA, the CDR3 is TGTGCCAGCAGGAAGTGGGGGAGTTATGGCTACACCTTC. Translation: CASRKWGSYGYTF.

V gene TRBV5-1 combines with J gene TRBJ1-6, with D perhaps matching TRBD1 (5 bases). V was clipped by 4 bases and J by 7 bases, with 15 bases between them. CDR3 size: 15 residues. Germline lookup yields CDR1 SGHRS and CDR2 YFSETQ. CDR3 in amino acids: CASSTFGGPNSPLHF. The CDR3 region has the DNA TGCGCCAGCAGCACCTTCGGGGGTCCCAATTCACCCCTCCACTTT.

J is TRBJ2-7 and V is TRBV11-2; 7 bases agree with TRBD1. The CDR3 is made up of 14 amino acids. After removal of 4 bases from V and 0 bases from J, the junction contained 3 bases not matched to a gene. Per germline, CDR1 SGHAT and CDR2 FQNNGV. CDR3: CASSWDSRSYEQYF. The CDR3 DNA sequence: TGTGCCAGCAGCTGGGACAGTCGCTCCTACGAGCAGTACTTC.

This clone was observed a handful of times. The chain links TRBV30 to TRBJ1-6; 8 bases map to TRBD1. With V trimmed by 4 bases and J by 9 bases, 5 bases remained unmatched. This CDR3 spans 13 amino acids. The germline CDR1 and CDR2 sequences are GTSNPN and SVGIG (reference sequence). CDR3 nucleotides: TGTGCCTGGAAACCTCAGGGGGCTTCACCCCTCCACTTT. Translating gives CAWKPQGASPLHF.

The rearrangement uses TRBV5-4 and TRBJ1-1, with 10 bases identical to TRBD1. Per the germline V gene, CDR1 is SGHNT and CDR2 is YYREEE (reference sequence). The CDR3 extends over 16 amino acids. The ends lost 4 bases at V and 7 bases at J; junction bases unmatched: 13. The CDR3 DNA reads as TGTGCCAGCAGCGATCGGGACAGGGGTGGCGTTGGTGAAGCTTTCTTT. Translation gives CASSDRDRGGVGEAFF.

The chain carries TRBV6-4 and TRBJ2-3, with D tentatively TRBD1 (6 bases). V lost 5 bases to trimming and J lost 2 bases, with 17 bases between them. The V gene's germline CDR1 is MRHNA and CDR2 SNTAGT. The CDR3 is 16 amino acids. The CDR3 is CASSLETGSNTDTQYF. The DNA of the CDR3 is TGTGCCAGCAGTCTCGAGACAGGTTCGAACACAGATACGCAGTATTTT.

The CDR3 DNA reads TGCAGCGTTGGGGACAGGCTAGGGAATGAGCAGTTCTTC. It is translated as CSVGDRLGNEQFF. The chain combines TRBV29-1 with TRBJ2-1; 8 bases agree with TRBD1. CDR1 is SQVTM and CDR2 is ANQGSEA in the germline V gene. This CDR3 has 13 amino acids. The V and J ends lost 4 bases and 7 bases, in that order; junction bases with no gene match: 6.

The V call is TRBV14, the J call TRBJ2-1; possibly TRBD1 for D (5 bases). The germline V and J ends were trimmed by 4 bases and 6 bases, with 25 bases remaining between them. Germline-derived CDR1 and CDR2 are SGHDN and FVKESK. The CDR3 is 18 amino acids. CDR3 protein: CASSLRRPTEGARNEQFF. CDR3 nucleotides: TGTGCCAGCAGCCTACGACGACCTACAGAAGGGGCTCGCAATGAGCAGTTCTTC.

This chain uses TRBV6-6 with TRBJ1-2; D is unclear. The CDR3 is made up of 12 amino acids. Per the germline V gene, CDR1 is MNHNY and CDR2 is SVGAGI (reference sequence). The ends were cut back, 6 bases at V and 6 bases at J, with 11 bases in the middle. The CDR3 nucleotides read TGTGCCAGCAGGGGAACAGACGATGGCTACACCTTC. It yields the protein CASRGTDDGYTF.

V gene TRBV7-9 combines with J gene TRBJ1-2, with D perhaps TRBD1 (6 bases). In germline, CDR1 is SEHNR, CDR2 FQNEAQ (reference sequence). There are 15 residues in the CDR3. V lost 1 base, J lost 4 bases, and 13 bases lay in between. The DNA of the CDR3 is TGTGCCAGCAGCTTAGGTACAGGGCTCCCCTATGGCTACACCTTC. It specifies CASSLGTGLPYGYTF.

The gene calls are TRBV19 and TRBJ2-7; 7 nucleotides align to TRBD2. This CDR3 has 13 residues. The V gene end was trimmed by 5 bases and the J gene end by 3 bases; junction bases not matched to a gene: 4. Germline V lookup: CDR1 LNHDA, CDR2 SQIVND (reference sequence). The CDR3 here is CASSLGGVYEQYF. CDR3 bases: TGTGCCAGTAGTCTGGGGGGGGTCTACGAGCAGTACTTC.

The sample holds a few counts of this clone. The V and J genes are TRBV15 and TRBJ2-3, with 9 bases that match TRBD2. Germline V gene data show CDR1 as LNHNV and CDR2 as YYDKDF (reference sequence). V shed 5 bases, J shed 5 bases, and the junction held 8 bases outside the gene matches. The CDR3 covers 15 residues. DNA of the CDR3: TGTGCCACCAGCGGCCTGGCGGGGGGGCGAGATACGCAGTATTTT. This sequence encodes CATSGLAGGRDTQYF.

The chain has TRBV6-1 and TRBJ1-4, with D possibly being TRBD1 (6 bases). The CDR3 has 14 amino acids. Germline V CDR1 and CDR2: MNHNS, SASEGT. The germline V and J ends were trimmed by 8 bases and 0 bases, with 10 bases remaining between them. CDR3 coding DNA: TGTGCCAGCGAGAGGGGGGCAACTAATGAAAAACTGTTTTTT. Its translation: CASERGATNEKLFF.

The chain has TRBV19 and TRBJ1-2; D not certain. The CDR3 sequence is 12 residues long. V was shortened by 5 bases and J by 6 bases, with 10 bases between the two germline ends. Germline-derived CDR1 and CDR2 are LNHDA and SQIVND (reference sequence). CDR3 DNA: TGTGCCAGTAGTTCAAAGGCGAATGGCTACACCTTC. Translating it yields CASSSKANGYTF.

This sequence joins TRBV9 and TRBJ1-5; 8 positions match TRBD1. J lost 6 bases, V lost 3 bases, and 8 bases had no gene match. Germline V lookup: CDR1 SGDLS, CDR2 YYNGEE. CDR3 length equals 15 residues. This chain's CDR3 is CASSETGDPSQPQHF. CDR3 bases: TGTGCCAGCAGCGAGACAGGGGACCCCAGTCAGCCCCAGCATTTT. Filled out from reference TRBV9 and TRBJ1-5, the complete variable domain reads DSGVTQTPKHLITATGQRVTLRCSPRSGDLSVYWYQQSLDQGLQFLIQYYNGEERAKGNILERFSAQQFPDLHSELNLSSLELGDSALYFCASSETGDPSQPQHFGDGTRLSIL.

The chain uses TRBV7-9 and TRBJ1-1; a possible D gene is TRBD1 (6 bases). In germline, CDR1 is SEHNR, CDR2 FQNEAQ (reference sequence). The CDR3 spans 12 residues. V lost 1 base to trimming and J lost 11 bases, with 11 bases between them. CDR3 sequence: CASSLEAGVAFF. The CDR3 DNA is TGTGCCAGCAGCTTAGAGGCAGGGGTGGCTTTCTTT.

V gene TRBV5-4 combines with J gene TRBJ2-3; maybe TRBD2 (5 bases). Germline CDR1 and CDR2: SGHNT and YYREEE (reference sequence). The CDR3 loop spans 12 amino acids. The germline V and J ends were trimmed by 2 bases and 5 bases, with 6 bases remaining between them. The CDR3: CASSFGLDTQYF. In DNA, the CDR3 is TGTGCCAGCAGCTTTGGACTAGATACGCAGTATTTT.